This T cell receptor beta chain is drawn from a study of CD8 T cells in ankylosing spondylitis. Quantitative molecular-barcoded 5'-RACE generated the TCR beta libraries. A single record per CDR3 protein comes from TCRdb applying MiXCR to the 5' RACE reads. The sample carries fewer than 750,000 distinct CDR3 sequences, 15% to 20% recorded once. A note on this clonotype: The antigen remains unidentified.

There are 14 residues in the CDR3. J gave up 7 bases and V 6 bases, and 9 bases lay outside the gene matches. Germline CDR1 and CDR2: SNHLY and FYNNEI. Points from the study as a whole: A TCR beta motif of roughly 8 highly homologous variants appeared characteristic of ankylosing spondylitis blood. There were earlier reports of some motif variants in reactive arthritis synovial fluid and blood. Disease-associated clones were CD8+ and fairly uncommon in peripheral blood. Disease-linked clones reportedly concentrated significantly in matched ankylosing spondylitis synovial fluid.

This rearrangement joins TRBV2 to TRBJ2-1; 7 bases line up with TRBD2. The sequenced material came from blood, either unsorted or a sorted T cell fraction (not recorded which). The clonotype was recovered from a male donor with ankylosing spondylitis. CDR3 nucleotide sequence: TGTGCCAGCAGGCTGGCGGGAGTATCAAATGAGCAGTTCTTC. It specifies CASRLAGVSNEQFF.